The entry below gives a single T cell receptor beta chain sequence along with its context. The CDR3 has 15 residues. CDR1 and CDR2 from the germline V gene are SGHRS and YFSETQ. Unmatched junction bases numbered 5, after V lost 4 bases and J lost 9 bases. Profiling relied on immunoSEQ multiplex PCR, and the TCRdb table lists in-frame clones only, not all of them. Of roughly 70,000 clones in the sample, around nine tenths were seen once. The sample originates from a study of T cell changes during pregnancy in multiple sclerosis. The sequence was obtained from a female donor with multiple sclerosis, enrolled in a pregnancy study. The chain carries TRBV5-1 and TRBJ2-1; 15 nucleotides agree with TRBD2. The sequencing used peripheral blood, collected in the third trimester of pregnancy. CDR3 residues: CASSTGLAGGGEQFF. DNA for the CDR3: TGCGCCAGCAGCACGGGACTAGCGGGAGGAGGTGAGCAGTTCTTC.